Reported below is one T cell receptor beta chain. What this receptor recognizes is not known. No clone much larger than this one lies a single base away; base qualities are absent. The CDR3 runs 13 amino acids, cysteine and phenylalanine included. The CDR3 DNA has 39 bases and is translated from base 1. From a lookup of the germline V gene (reference sequence), CDR1 and CDR2 are MNHEY and SMNVEV. V is reduced by 3 bases and J by 2 bases, leaving a spacing of 8 bases between them. The method was the immunoSEQ multiplex PCR assay. The multiplex PCR relied on a mix of 60 forward primers for TCR Vbeta segments and 13 reverse primers for TCR Jbeta segments. Amplification of the CDR3 region of rearranged TCR beta genes was performed with a multiplex PCR assay on genomic DNA. The amplified TCR beta libraries were sequenced on the Illumina HiSeq System as 87-base-pair reads. The source study handled its data this way. A later analysis tallied around 87 million unique TCR beta chains across the 650 to 750 repertoires, and approximately 11 million of those chains were shared by two or more donors. A nearest-neighbor algorithm error-corrected the raw reads and collapsed the reads into unique sequences, merging closely related sequences to remove PCR and sequencing errors. To assign V, D and J gene segments, CDR3 sequences were aligned to IMGT reference sequences. For a sequence to be retained, a match of at least six nucleotides was required to both a V gene segment and a J gene segment. A rearrangement was called productive if the CDR3 had no stop codons and remained in frame with V and J, and every other rearrangement was called non-productive. Following IMGT convention, CDR3 was defined as the stretch from the second conserved V-encoded cysteine up to the conserved J-encoded phenylalanine. The earlier analysis of fewer than 750 of the donors excluded sequences that lacked an unambiguous match to a single V gene segment. In an earlier analysis of around 600 of the donors, V segments were called functional above 56.7% productive rearrangements and were called segregating when the between-donor standard deviation exceeded 5%. A statistical classification framework was built for diagnosing cytomegalovirus status from the catalog of TCR beta chain sequences. In a later analysis, V and J genes were assigned by comparing TCR nucleotide sequences against IMGT/GENE-DB human TR gene sequences. Using the TCRdist pipeline, a later analysis assigned CDR3 sequences along with most-parsimonious VDJ recombination scenarios. In a later analysis, every TCR beta chain was defined by the combination of its CDR3 amino acid sequence and its V-gene family, and reads without a unique V-gene family were dropped. To address suspected cross-contamination and a sequencing artifact, a later analysis removed 592 highly shared, low-generation-probability nucleotide sequences. In a later analysis, a clonal expansion index for each public chain was calculated from normalized within-repertoire ranks of inferred template counts. In a later analysis, generation probabilities were computed using a VDJ recombination model fitted to out-of-frame rearrangements, and the results were checked against IGoR. In a later analysis, hypergeometric tests were used to score TCR-TCR, TCR-HLA and TCR-CMV co-occurrence, with a repertoire-size bias correction applied to TCR pairs. To estimate false discovery rates, a later analysis permuted the HLA or CMV assignments 20 times. In a later analysis, co-occurring TCRs were grouped with DBSCAN, and TCRdist sequence similarity was added when clustering was performed within HLA-allele-positive subsets. Repertoires with fewer than 30,000 or more than 120,000 public chains were left out of co-occurrence clustering, as were four to six repertoires with anomalous nucleotide sharing. TCRdb retrieved this table from immuneACCESS and kept in-frame rearrangements only. Not all clones are present; in checked studies, unresolved V genes account for under half, and no reason is known for the remainder. D and trimming come from the DNA, and the V and J calls and clone size come from that table. This sample holds approximately 130,000 clones; roughly 89% were observed only once. The ten largest clones take up more than 4.5% of the sample.

The sample is drawn from a study of cytomegalovirus exposure and HLA in healthy donors (dated by TCRdb to 2016 to 2017). Context from the whole study: An earlier analysis of some 600 of the donors reported 276 Gb of sequence data and 117 million unique TCR beta sequences obtained from about 200 million T cells. A separate validation cohort of about 110 different subjects was used in addition to the approximately 610-subject first cohort. Typing coverage varied by locus: about 620-640 donors for A, B, C, DRB1 and DQB1; roughly 560 for DQA1; 600 to 610 for DPA1; roughly 470 for DPB1. A later genetic analysis took genome-wide SNP genotypes for about 65% of the roughly 670 donors and used that subset as a discovery cohort. Among almost 400 genotyped donors of the cohort, an average of approximately 230,000 unique TCR beta nucleotide sequences were sequenced per donor, about a sixth of them non-productive. An earlier analysis of 587 of the donors used high-throughput TCR beta sequencing to judge whether each TCR beta V gene segment behaved as functional or pseudogenic. Rather than drawing on any new phenotypic data, the later analysis identified candidate immune exposures from TCR beta sequences and the way those sequences occurred across donors. The study aimed to test whether signatures of past pathogen exposure could be identified by cataloging public T cell receptors. Using immunosequencing, the study profiled T cell repertoires from around 680 subjects and related those repertoires to cytomegalovirus serostatus. Roughly 300 gigabases of sequencing data and tens of millions of unique TCR sequences were included in an early release covering 550 to 650 HLA-typed donors. A later analysis re-analyzed previously published TCR beta repertoires from approximately 700 donors and added high-resolution HLA genotyping to study TCR occurrence patterns. Donor age, sex, ethnicity and CMV serostatus were collected together with the repertoire data. Of the roughly 400 genotyped donors, 81% were placed in the genetic ancestry cluster associated with self-reported Caucasian donors. Both class I and class II loci were covered by HLA typing, at four-digit resolution. Every discovery cohort repertoire had been produced on one sequencing platform. To predict cytomegalovirus infection status, the study brought together high-throughput TCR immunosequencing, statistical association of individual TCRs with disease status, and machine learning. Four to six DR-DQ haplotypes were handled as single units for association and clustering, since linkage in the cohort was strong.

General study outcomes and caveats: V-gene and J-gene trimming of TCR beta chains was associated with a missense DCLRE1C variant in a later genetic analysis, and the association was replicated in an independent cohort. Linkage disequilibrium might explain the correlated functional status among segregating V segments, but an unknown experimental factor could not be ruled out. The presence/absence analyses assumed that sequencing depth was roughly uniform across donors, and that assumption may not be true. According to a later genetic analysis, donors in an Asian-associated ancestry cluster had fewer N-insertions in productive TCRs than the roughly 670-donor mean. Some IMGT-functional V segments, including TRBV6-2 and TRBV6-3, could not be distinguished by the 87-base-pair reads and were therefore excluded. A further reported finding was that TCR beta sequences accurately predicted the HLA-A and HLA-B alleles for most subjects in the first cohort. A few of the identified cytomegalovirus-associated TCR beta chains were confirmed in vitro to be specific for cytomegalovirus antigens. A later analysis found that most CMV-associated TCR beta chains appeared HLA-restricted, with HLA associations seemingly driven largely by CMV exposure. The cohort was sequenced for TCR beta chains only, and without alpha or paired-chain data the features that could be detected were limited. In the study, about 150 TCR beta chains were listed as associated with cytomegalovirus. Across donors, most TCR sequences were observed very rarely, whereas some public TCRs were present in many individuals. In an earlier analysis of 587 of the donors, most TCR beta V segments were observed in productive rearrangements about 90% or about 30% of the time, broadly matching IMGT annotations. For the cohort, immune exposure information was limited to CMV serostatus. The classifier was reported to diagnose cytomegalovirus status with high specificity and sensitivity in both the original cohort and the validation cohort. In a later analysis, the rate of TCR association differed among HLA loci, with DRB1 alleles having the most associated TCRs and HLA-C alleles having the fewest. According to a later analysis, parvovirus B19, influenza, CMV and Epstein-Barr virus appeared linked to several top co-occurrence clusters. Because HLA typing was unavailable for some donors at each locus, only the typed subset was used in association tests. It was suggested by the authors that the approach could potentially be generalized to other disease states and immunological phenotypes. Compared with equally common non-associated chains, HLA-associated TCR beta chains in a later analysis were more clonally expanded and had lower generation probabilities. Strong co-occurrence of HLA alleles, especially DR and DQ, made assigning TCR associations to individual alleles difficult. Some 16 rarely observed V segments, including chromosome 9 orphons, were excluded from the earlier analysis of approximately 500 of the donors because counts were too low. The sequencing pipeline was judged likely to have produced a cluster of highly shared sequence variants as a technical artifact. A later analysis associated about 17,000 TCR beta sequences with specific HLA alleles at a false discovery rate of 0.05.

In total, approximately 690 healthy bone marrow donors made up the cohort. All cohort members were sampled while nominally healthy, although unrecorded immune exposures were likely present. The donor was CMV seronegative and was included in the group of a few hundred seronegative cohort members. Every donor gave a peripheral blood sample, and the peripheral blood mononuclear cells from that sample were used for TCR beta sequencing. Genomic DNA was extracted from the blood cell samples with the Qiagen DNeasy Blood Extraction Kit. Here the chain combines TRBV27 and TRBJ2-7; TRBD1 is possibly the D segment (5 matching bases). This clonotype originated in a woman in her twenties or thirties in good health and CMV-seronegative. Sequencing input: PBMCs. For the CDR3, the sequence is CASSLRTTYEQYF. The sequenced DNA is TGTGCCAGCAGTTTGAGGACAACCTACGAGCAGTACTTC.